These 11 T cell receptor beta chains originate from one sample sequenced in a study of early T cells in non-severe SARS-CoV-2 infection. From the 5' RACE reads, TCRdb called clonotypes with MiXCR, one entry per CDR3 protein. The sample consists of about 60,000 distinct CDR3 sequences, over 9.5% of them appearing once. Sequenced: whole blood. The receptors were sampled from an adult who was a healthcare worker with PCR-confirmed SARS-CoV-2 infection or an uninfected control (not recorded which).

The chain couples TRBV5-1 to TRBJ2-5; 12 bases are a match to TRBD1. This CDR3 comprises 15 residues. V was pared by 7 bases and J by 5 bases, with 9 bases of the junction left unmatched. Germline CDR1 and CDR2: SGHRS and YFSETQ. The CDR3: CASFSGTGGSETQYF. The CDR3 DNA reads TGCGCCAGCTTCTCCGGGACAGGGGGCTCGGAGACCCAGTACTTC.

This clonotype was observed at least ten times. The rearrangement links TRBV7-9 to TRBJ2-7; D is undetermined. The V end lost 4 bases, the J end lost 2 bases, and 15 bases lay between the germline ends. Germline assignment: CDR1 SEHNR and CDR2 FQNEAQ (reference sequence). This CDR3 comprises 15 residues. The CDR3 is CASSYPGRGTYEQYF. The CDR3 bases are TGTGCCAGCAGCTACCCCGGACGAGGAACCTACGAGCAGTACTTC.

In this sample, this clonotype turned up many times. The rearrangement joins TRBV5-1 to TRBJ2-2, with D unclear. From germline, CDR1 is SGHRS and CDR2 YFSETQ. The length of the CDR3 is 14 residues. V was cut by 0 bases and J by 1 base, with 4 bases left in between. CDR3 DNA sequence: TGCGCCAGCAGCTTGGCTGGGAACACCGGGGAGCTGTTTTTT. It codes for CASSLAGNTGELFF.

This clonotype has at least ten counts. This chain links TRBV24-1 with TRBJ2-1; D gene ambiguous. The CDR3 consists of 13 residues. Germline V gene data show CDR1 as KGHDR and CDR2 as SFDVKD. The V gene lost 1 base and the J gene lost 7 bases, with 7 bases spanning the gap. CDR3 sequence: CATSDFRVNEQFF. For the CDR3, the DNA is TGTGCCACCAGTGATTTTCGGGTTAATGAGCAGTTCTTC.

This clonotype appeared a few times. The chain recombines TRBV9 with TRBJ2-4; 9 bases map to TRBD2. CDR1 and CDR2 (germline): SGDLS, YYNGEE. The CDR3 is 14 residues long. After removal of 2 bases from V and 8 bases from J, the junction contained 5 bases not matched to a gene. CDR3 nucleotide sequence: TGTGCCAGCAGCGTTGCGGGGGGGCGAGACATTCAGTACTTC. Protein: CASSVAGGRDIQYF.

This clonotype was counted a few times. The V call is TRBV6-6, the J call TRBJ2-3; D not resolved. This CDR3 has 11 amino acids. Germline V gene data show CDR1 as MNHNY and CDR2 as SVGAGI (reference sequence). The V end lost 8 bases, the J end lost 5 bases, and 8 bases lay between the germline ends. The CDR3 DNA reads TGTGCCAGCCAGAGTAGAGATACGCAGTATTTT. Encoded protein: CASQSRDTQYF.

The table lists this clonotype with many counts. The chain couples TRBV11-2 to TRBJ2-7; D remains ambiguous. V was pared by 5 bases and J by 3 bases, with 5 bases between. The CDR3 contains 11 residues. Germline-derived CDR1 and CDR2 are SGHAT and FQNNGV. CDR3 nucleotide sequence: TGTGCCAGCAGCCCGGACTACGAGCAGTACTTC. Its protein is CASSPDYEQYF.

The chain links TRBV20-1 to TRBJ1-3; D gene unclear. There are 12 residues in the CDR3. Germline CDR1 is DFQATT and CDR2 is SNEGSKA (reference sequence). Trimming stripped 1 base from V and 0 bases from J, with 1 base between. CDR3 sequence: CSARVSGNTIYF. The CDR3 nucleotides read TGCAGTGCTAGAGTCTCTGGAAACACCATATATTTT.

The sample holds many counts of this clonotype. CDR3 protein: CASSHAGGGYEQYF. The CDR3 coding sequence is TGTGCCAGCAGCCACGCAGGAGGGGGTTACGAGCAGTACTTC. The chain joins TRBV7-9 to TRBJ2-7; perhaps D is TRBD1 or TRBD2 (6 bases each). Germline CDR1 reads SEHNR; CDR2 reads FQNEAQ (reference sequence). The V and J ends lost 5 bases and 4 bases respectively, with 15 bases between them. The CDR3 covers 14 residues.

The rearrangement links TRBV28 to TRBJ2-7; no clear D gene. The CDR3 consists of 12 residues. Germline CDR1 reads MDHEN; CDR2 reads SYDVKM. V shed 8 bases and J shed 0 bases, with 8 bases lying between them. The chain's CDR3 is CASHKVSYEQYF. For the CDR3, the DNA is TGTGCCAGCCACAAGGTCTCCTACGAGCAGTACTTC.

This clonotype has a handful of counts. The rearrangement links TRBV12-3 or TRBV12-4 to TRBJ1-1; D remains ambiguous. Trimming left V 10 bases short and J 0 bases short, with 15 bases between. CDR3 size: 14 residues. CDR3 nucleotide sequence: TGTGCCACCAAGGAAGGGCGGGTGAACACTGAAGCTTTCTTT. Residues: CATKEGRVNTEAFF.